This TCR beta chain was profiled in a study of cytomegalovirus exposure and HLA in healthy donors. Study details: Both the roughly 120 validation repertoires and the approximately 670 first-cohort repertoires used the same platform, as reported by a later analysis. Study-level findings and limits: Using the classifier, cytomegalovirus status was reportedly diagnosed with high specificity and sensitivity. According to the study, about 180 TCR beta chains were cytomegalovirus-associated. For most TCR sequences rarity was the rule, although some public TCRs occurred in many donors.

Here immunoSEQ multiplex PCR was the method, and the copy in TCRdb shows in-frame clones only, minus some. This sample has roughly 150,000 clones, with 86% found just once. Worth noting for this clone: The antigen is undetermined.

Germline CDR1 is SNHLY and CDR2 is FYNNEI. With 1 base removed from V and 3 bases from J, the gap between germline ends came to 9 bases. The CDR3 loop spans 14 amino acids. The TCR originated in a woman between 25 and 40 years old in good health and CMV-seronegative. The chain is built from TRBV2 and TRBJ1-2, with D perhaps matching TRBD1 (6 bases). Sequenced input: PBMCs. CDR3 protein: CASSEGGTYYGYTF. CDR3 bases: TGTGCCAGCAGTGAAGGGGGGACATACTATGGCTACACCTTC.